This TCR beta chain was captured in a study of shared clonotypes between healthy human individuals. Study details: The donor pool was made up of a couple of women and a few men aged 18 to 49. Notes on the study in general: Sampling used blood alone; tissue repertoires probably differ. Clonotype sharing across donors was expected to vary with sequencing depth.

This clone is a singleton in its sample. The antigen is undetermined. CD45RO-negative cells were positively selected for CCR7, leaving out terminally differentiated effector memory CD45RA+ cells. V shed 2 bases, J shed 5 bases, and the junction held 4 bases outside the gene matches. Germline CDR1 is SGHAT and CDR2 is FQDESV (reference sequence). This CDR3 spans 16 amino acids. Original analysis: Junction-only sequences without quality scores came from ImmunoSEQ, so filtering differed. The protocol was immunoSEQ multiplex PCR, while the TCRdb copy is restricted to in-frame clones and leaves out a portion. For V, J and clone size, that table is used; D and trimming come from the DNA. Of around 2,000,000 clones detected, 85% to 95% appear once; the ten largest clones hold about 1.8%.

The receptor was derived from a man aged 18 to 30 in good health. Some clones in this sample may be carry-over from other donors' samples. Sequenced sample: naive CD8+ T cells from PBMCs. This chain connects TRBV11-1 to TRBJ2-3, with TRBD2 matching over 13 bases. The CDR3 here is CASSLSWTSGRDTQYF. CDR3 nucleotide sequence: TGTGCCAGCAGCTTATCCTGGACTAGCGGGAGAGATACGCAGTATTTT.